The sequence of this T cell receptor (beta chain) was determined in a study of cytomegalovirus exposure and HLA in healthy donors. PCR primers comprised 60 Vbeta and 13 Jbeta primers. Profiling relied on immunoSEQ multiplex PCR, and the TCRdb table lists in-frame clones only, not all of them. The sample carries around 200,000 clones, around 83% recorded once. The CDR3 spans 15 residues. CDR1 is LNHDA and CDR2 is SQIVND in the germline V gene (reference sequence). V dropped 0 bases and J dropped 5; count of bases not matched to a gene: 5. The table lists this clone with a count of one. J is TRBJ2-5 and V is TRBV19; 8 bases map to TRBD1. The sample taken for sequencing was PBMCs. The receptor was derived from a man aged 50-60 years in good health and CMV-seronegative. CDR3 DNA sequence: TGTGCCAGTAGTATAGAGGGCAGGGGGCGTGAGACCCAGTACTTC. Its protein product is CASSIEGRGRETQYF.